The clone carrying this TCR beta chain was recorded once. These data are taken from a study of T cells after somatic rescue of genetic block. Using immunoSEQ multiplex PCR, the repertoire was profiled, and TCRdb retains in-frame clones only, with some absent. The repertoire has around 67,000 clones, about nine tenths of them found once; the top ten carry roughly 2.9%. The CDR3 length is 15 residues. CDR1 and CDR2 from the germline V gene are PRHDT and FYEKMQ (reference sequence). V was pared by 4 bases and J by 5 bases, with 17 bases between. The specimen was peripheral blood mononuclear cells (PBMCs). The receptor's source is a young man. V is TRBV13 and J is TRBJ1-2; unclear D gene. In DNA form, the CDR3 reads TGTGCCAGCAGCTCCCAGGACGGCCATGTATATGGCTACACCTTC. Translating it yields CASSSQDGHVYGYTF.